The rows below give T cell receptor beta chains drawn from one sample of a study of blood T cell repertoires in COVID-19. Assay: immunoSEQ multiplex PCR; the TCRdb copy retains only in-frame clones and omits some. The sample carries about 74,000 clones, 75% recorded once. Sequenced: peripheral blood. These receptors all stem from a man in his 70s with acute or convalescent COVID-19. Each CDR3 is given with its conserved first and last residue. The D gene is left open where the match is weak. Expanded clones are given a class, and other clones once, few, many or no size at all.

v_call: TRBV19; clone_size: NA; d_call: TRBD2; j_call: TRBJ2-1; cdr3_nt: TGTGCCAGCCGAGCGGGAGGGGCCTACAATGAGCAGTTCTTC; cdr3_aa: CASRAGGAYNEQFF
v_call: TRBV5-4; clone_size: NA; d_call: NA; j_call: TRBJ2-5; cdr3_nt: TGTGCCAGCAGCCCCGAGTCTGAGGAGACCCAGTACTTC; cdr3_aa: CASSPESEETQYF
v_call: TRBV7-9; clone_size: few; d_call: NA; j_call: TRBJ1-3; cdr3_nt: TGTGCCAGCAGCTTAGAACGGGGGGCAGGTGGAAACACCATATATTTT; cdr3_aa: CASSLERGAGGNTIYF
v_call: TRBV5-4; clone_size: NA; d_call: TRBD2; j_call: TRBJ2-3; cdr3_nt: TGTGCCAGCAGCTTGGTGCGCCCGACTAGCTGGGATACGCAGTATTTT; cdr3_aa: CASSLVRPTSWDTQYF
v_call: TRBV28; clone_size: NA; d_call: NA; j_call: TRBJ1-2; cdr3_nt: TGTGCCAGCAGGATACAGAGCGGTGGCTACACCTTC; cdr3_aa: CASRIQSGGYTF
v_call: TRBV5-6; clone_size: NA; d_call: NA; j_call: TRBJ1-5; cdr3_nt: TGTGCCAGCAGCTTGGGACAGGTTATTCAGCCCCAGCATTTT; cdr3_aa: CASSLGQVIQPQHF
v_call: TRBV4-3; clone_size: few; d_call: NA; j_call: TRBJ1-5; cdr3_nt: TGCGCCAGCAGCCAAGCCTATCAGGGGACCAATCAGCCCCAGCATTTT; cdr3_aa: CASSQAYQGTNQPQHF
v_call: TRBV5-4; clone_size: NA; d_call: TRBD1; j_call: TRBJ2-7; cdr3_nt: TGTGCCAGCAGCTGGGGGACAGGGTTTAACTACGAGCAGTACTTC; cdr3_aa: CASSWGTGFNYEQYF
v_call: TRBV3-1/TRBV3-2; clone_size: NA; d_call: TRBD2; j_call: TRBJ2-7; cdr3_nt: TGTGCCAGCCAACCGGGGGGGGCGATTTCCTACGAGCAGTACTTC; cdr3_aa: CASQPGGAISYEQYF
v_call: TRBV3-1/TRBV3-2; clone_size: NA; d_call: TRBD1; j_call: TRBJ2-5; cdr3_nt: TGTGCCAGCAGCCGGGGGACAGGGGGCTTTGAGACCCAGTACTTC; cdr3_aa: CASSRGTGGFETQYF
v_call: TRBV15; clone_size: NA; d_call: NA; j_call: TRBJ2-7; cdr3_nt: TGTGCCACCAGCCCCGACAGGACCTACGAGCAGTACTTC; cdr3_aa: CATSPDRTYEQYF
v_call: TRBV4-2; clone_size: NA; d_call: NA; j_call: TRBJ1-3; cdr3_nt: TGTGCCAGCAGCCAACCAACTCGCTCTGGAAACACCATATATTTT; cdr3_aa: CASSQPTRSGNTIYF
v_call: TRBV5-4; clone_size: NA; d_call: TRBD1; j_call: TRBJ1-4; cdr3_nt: TGTGCCAGCAGCGCGGGACAGCCTTATAATGAAAAACTGTTTTTT; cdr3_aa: CASSAGQPYNEKLFF
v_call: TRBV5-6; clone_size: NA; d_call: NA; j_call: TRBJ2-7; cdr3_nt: TGTGCCAGCAGCTTAGCATACAGCTCCTACGAGCAGTACTTC; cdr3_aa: CASSLAYSSYEQYF
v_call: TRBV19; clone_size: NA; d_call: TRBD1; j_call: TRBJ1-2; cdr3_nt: TGTGCCAGTAGTGAAGACAGGGGAAGGAACTATGGCTACACCTTC; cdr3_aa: CASSEDRGRNYGYTF
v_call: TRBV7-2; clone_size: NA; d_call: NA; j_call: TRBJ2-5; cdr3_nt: TGTGCCAGCAGCTCCCCCACAGGGGAGACCCAGTACTTC; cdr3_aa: CASSSPTGETQYF
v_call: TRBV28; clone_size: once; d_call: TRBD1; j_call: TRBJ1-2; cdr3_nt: TGTGCCAGCGTCTCAGGGGGCGCGAGGGTAGTTTATGGCTACACCTTC; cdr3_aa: CASVSGGARVVYGYTF
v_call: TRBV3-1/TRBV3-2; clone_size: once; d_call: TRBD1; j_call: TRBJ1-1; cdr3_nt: TGTGCCAGCAGCCATAGACAGGGTCGGACTGAAGCTTTCTTT; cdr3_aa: CASSHRQGRTEAFF